This T cell receptor (beta chain) was retrieved from a study of T cells in Graves' hyperthyroidism and ophthalmopathy. This clonotype was recorded at least ten times. Antigen unknown. Whole-study results and caveats: Most expanded thyroid clonotypes above 0.001 recurred in blood.

TCR beta CDR3 regions were amplified from RNA transcripts. In the first-round RT-PCR of the TCR CDR3, the HTBI primer set was used. TCRdb re-called the multiplex PCR reads through MiXCR, storing one row per CDR3 protein. This table has roughly 350,000 distinct CDR3 sequences, more than 11% appearing once. Patients aged 18 to 65 had newly diagnosed hyperthyroidism lasting under 2 months. Lactation, pregnancy, other autoimmune disease or uncontrolled infection led to exclusion of patients. PBMCs were derived from about 10 ml fresh peripheral blood. V lost 4 bases and J lost 3, with 7 bases in between. CDR3 length equals 12 residues. The V gene's germline CDR1 is LGHNT and CDR2 FRNRAP.

This TCR was sampled from a woman aged 30 to 39 with Graves' hyperthyroidism. This sequence joins TRBV12-5 and TRBJ2-7, with D unresolved. The specimen sequenced was blood. CDR3 nucleotides: TGTGCTAGTGGTTGGCCGCACTACGAGCAGTACTTC. This translates into CASGWPHYEQYF.